This paragraph covers one T cell receptor beta chain sequence. The target antigen is unknown. This sample is drawn from a study of cytomegalovirus exposure and HLA in healthy donors. Study-wide context: Most donors, 80% to 90% of a few hundred genotyped, fell in the Caucasian-associated ancestry cluster. Study-wide results and limits: When analyzed later, a missense DCLRE1C variant was found to be linked to TCR beta V- and J-gene trimming. 164 TCR beta chains were listed as cytomegalovirus-associated. Common viral pathogens were later found to be apparently linked to several of the most significant clusters.

Germline CDR1 is MNHEY and CDR2 is SVGAGI. The CDR3 spans 14 residues. V was pared by 11 bases and J by 5 bases, with 21 bases between. PCR amplification relied on 60 Vbeta primers (plus 13 Jbeta primers). Sequencing used immunoSEQ multiplex PCR; TCRdb keeps in-frame clones, though not all of them. The sample has around 85,000 clones; over 60% are singletons. The V gene is TRBV6-5, the J gene TRBJ1-2; the D gene is possibly TRBD1 (6 bases). Material for sequencing was PBMCs. This sequence originates from a male donor in good health and CMV-seronegative. As DNA, the CDR3 is TGTGCCTGTCGAGCAGGGGCAGAATCGTATGGCTACACCTTC. Encoded protein: CACRAGAESYGYTF.